This TCR beta chain was retrieved from a study of cytomegalovirus exposure and HLA in healthy donors. Regarding the study as a whole: DRB1 had the most TCR associations and HLA-C the fewest, a later analysis found, with rates varying by HLA locus.

This clone was observed a few times. The antigen is unknown. 13 Jbeta primers and 60 Vbeta primers were used for the PCR. Clones were sequenced by immunoSEQ multiplex PCR, and TCRdb holds only the in-frame ones, with some missing. The sample includes 100,000 to 150,000 clones, approximately 80% of them seen just once. The TCR sequence derives from a woman aged 40 to 50 in good health and CMV-seropositive. Sequenced input: PBMCs.

The CDR3 DNA reads as TGTGCCAGCTCGGTAGGGGTTATTACTAGCACAGATACGCAGTATTTT. Protein: CASSVGVITSTDTQYF. The rearrangement joins TRBV19 to TRBJ2-3, with D possibly matching TRBD1 (5 bases). There are 16 residues in the CDR3. V lost 9 bases and J 0 bases, leaving 19 bases between the germline ends. Germline lookup yields CDR1 LNHDA and CDR2 SQIVND (reference sequence).